This TCR beta chain was profiled in a study of technical replicates of blood from several donors. This clone has just one count. The V gene's germline CDR1 is SNHLY and CDR2 FYNNEI. The CDR3 sequence is 14 residues long. Trimming pared 4 bases from V and 2 bases from J, leaving 9 bases between. TCRdb's table, derived via immunoSEQ multiplex PCR, lists solely in-frame clones and lacks some. The sample comprises almost 70,000 clones, approximately 89% of which are singletons, and 4.7% rests with the top ten. Sequenced: PBMCs. V gene TRBV2 combines with J gene TRBJ1-3, with TRBD1 as a possible D gene (5 bases). The receptor comes from a human donor in good health. Some clones in this sample may be carry-over from other donors' samples. The CDR3 loop is CASSARQTGNTIYF. The CDR3 nucleotides read TGTGCCAGCAGTGCGCGACAGACTGGAAACACCATATATTTT.